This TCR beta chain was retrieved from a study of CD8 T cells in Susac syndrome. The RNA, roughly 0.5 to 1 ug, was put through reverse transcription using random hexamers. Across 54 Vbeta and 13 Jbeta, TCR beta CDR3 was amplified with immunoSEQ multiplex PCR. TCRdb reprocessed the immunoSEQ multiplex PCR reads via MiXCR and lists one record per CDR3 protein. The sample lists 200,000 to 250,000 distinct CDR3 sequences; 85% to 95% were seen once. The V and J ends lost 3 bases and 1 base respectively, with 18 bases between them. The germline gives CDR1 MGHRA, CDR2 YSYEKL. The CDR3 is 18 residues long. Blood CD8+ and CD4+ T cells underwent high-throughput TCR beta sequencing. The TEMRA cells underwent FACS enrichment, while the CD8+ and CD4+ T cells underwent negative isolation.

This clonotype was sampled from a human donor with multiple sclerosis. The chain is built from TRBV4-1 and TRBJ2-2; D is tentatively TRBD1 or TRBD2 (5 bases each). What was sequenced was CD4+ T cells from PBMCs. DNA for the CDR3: TGCGCCAGCAGCCAGGGGACGAGTTTAGGTGGGAACACCGGGGAGCTGTTTTTT. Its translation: CASSQGTSLGGNTGELFF.